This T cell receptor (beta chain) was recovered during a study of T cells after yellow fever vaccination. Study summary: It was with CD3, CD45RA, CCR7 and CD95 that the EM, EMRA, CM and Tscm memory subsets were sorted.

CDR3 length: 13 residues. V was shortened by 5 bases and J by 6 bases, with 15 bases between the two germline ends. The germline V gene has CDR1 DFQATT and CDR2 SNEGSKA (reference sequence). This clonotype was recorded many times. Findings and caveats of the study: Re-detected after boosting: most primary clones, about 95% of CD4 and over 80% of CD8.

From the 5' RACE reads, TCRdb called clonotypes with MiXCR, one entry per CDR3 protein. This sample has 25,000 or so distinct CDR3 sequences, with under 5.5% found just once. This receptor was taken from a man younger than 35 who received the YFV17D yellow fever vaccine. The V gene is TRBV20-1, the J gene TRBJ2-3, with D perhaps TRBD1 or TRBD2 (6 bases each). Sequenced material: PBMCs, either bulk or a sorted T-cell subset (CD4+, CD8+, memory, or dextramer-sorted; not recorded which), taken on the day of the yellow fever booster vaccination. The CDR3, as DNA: TGCAGTGCTCTTAGAACGGGGGCTGATACGCAGTATTTT. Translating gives CSALRTGADTQYF.